A single sample is the source of the 22 T cell receptor beta chains below, sequenced in a study of blood T cell repertoires in COVID-19. TCRdb keeps only in-frame clones here, not all; method: immunoSEQ multiplex PCR. Of tens of thousands of clones listed, 70% to 85% are singletons. Sequences were obtained from peripheral blood. These receptors all stem from a man between 60 and 75 years old with acute or convalescent COVID-19.

The chain carries TRBV19 and TRBJ2-3; 10 bases align to TRBD2. Germline CDR1 reads LNHDA; CDR2 reads SQIVND (reference sequence). The CDR3 is 16 residues long. The ends lost 6 bases at V and 1 base at J; junction bases unmatched: 7. The DNA for the CDR3 is TGTGCCAGTAGCACATTTACTAGCGGGGGCACAGATACGCAGTATTTT. Encoded protein: CASSTFTSGGTDTQYF.

Details on this clone: At one of its ends the junction is not consistent with the germline gene, which may arise from a read error. This chain uses TRBV12-3 or TRBV12-4 with TRBJ1-2, with 7 bases that match TRBD1. The CDR3 extends over 13 amino acids. CDR3 in amino acids: CACRDSPLSGYTF. The CDR3 DNA reads TGTGCCTGCAGGGACAGCCCTCTGTCCGGCTACACCTTC.

The chain combines TRBV3-1 (or the pseudogene TRBV3-2) with TRBJ1-5; the match to TRBD1 covers 9 bases. CDR3 size: 15 residues. The V gene's germline CDR1 is LGHDT and CDR2 YNNKEL (reference sequence). Losses at the gene ends were 8 bases for V and 7 bases for J; bases not matched to a gene: 12. Here the CDR3 reads CASATRDRVGQPQHF. CDR3 nucleotide sequence: TGTGCCAGCGCCACGAGGGACAGGGTAGGACAGCCCCAGCATTTT.

The chain joins TRBV5-1 to TRBJ1-2, with 8 nucleotides matching TRBD1. Germline V gives CDR1 SGHRS, CDR2 YFSETQ. The CDR3 has 14 residues. Trimming at V came to 2 bases and at J to 9 bases, leaving 9 bases not matched to a gene. CDR3 nucleotide sequence: TGCGCCAGCAGCTTATACTCGGGACAGGAGAGCTACACCTTC. Translation gives CASSLYSGQESYTF.

This chain uses TRBV5-8 with TRBJ2-7; 9 bases are a match to TRBD1. Germline CDR1 SGHTS, CDR2 YDEGEE. This CDR3 contains 13 residues. Losses at the gene ends were 4 bases for V and 6 bases for J; bases not matched to a gene: 5. The CDR3 DNA follows: TGTGCCAGCAGCCTTCAGACAGGGGGCGAGCAGTACTTC. Residues: CASSLQTGGEQYF.

The V and J genes are TRBV5-4 and TRBJ2-7; 7 bases agree with TRBD2. V lost 3 bases and J lost 0; bases outside the gene matches: 6. Germline V gene sequence: CDR1 SGHNT, CDR2 YYREEE (reference sequence). The CDR3 is 15 residues long. CDR3 in DNA: TGTGCCAGCAGCTCCCTAGGCGGGGGCTCCTACGAGCAGTACTTC. Protein: CASSSLGGGSYEQYF.

The rearrangement links TRBV11-2 to TRBJ1-1; D perhaps matches TRBD1 (5 bases). The CDR3 extends over 13 amino acids. Germline CDR1 and CDR2: SGHAT and FQNNGV. Trimming took off 2 bases at V and 5 bases at J, with 9 bases between the two ends. CDR3 region: CASSLQGRTEAFF. The CDR3, as DNA: TGTGCCAGCAGCTTACAGGGAAGAACTGAAGCTTTCTTT.

This chain uses TRBV7-6 with TRBJ1-6, with 8 bases fitting TRBD1. V was pared by 5 bases and J by 7 bases, with 7 bases of the junction left unmatched. CDR3 length: 15 amino acids. The germline V gene has CDR1 SGHVS and CDR2 FNYEAQ. CDR3 loop: CASSPYGQGNSPLHF. CDR3 nucleotides: TGTGCCAGCAGCCCTTATGGACAGGGAAATTCACCCCTCCACTTT. The whole variable domain, remainder taken from reference TRBV7-6 and TRBJ1-6, is GAGVSQSPRYKVTKRGQDVALRCDPISGHVSLYWYRQALGQGPEFLTYFNYEAQQDKSGLPNDRFSAERPEGSISTLTIQRTEQRDSAMYRCASSPYGQGNSPLHFGNGTRLTVT.

The chain is built from TRBV5-1 and TRBJ1-2, with 7 bases identical to TRBD1. J was trimmed by 2 bases and V by 5 bases; bases with no gene match: 6. There are 14 residues in the CDR3. The germline gives CDR1 SGHRS, CDR2 YFSETQ. The CDR3 DNA is TGCGCCAGCAGGATGGAACAGGGGAACTATGGCTACACCTTC. This codes for CASRMEQGNYGYTF.

The chain uses TRBV18 and TRBJ1-6; D possibly corresponds to TRBD1 (5 bases). The germline CDR1 and CDR2 sequences are KGHSH and LQKENI. This CDR3 comprises 13 residues. Trimming pared 2 bases from V and 7 bases from J, leaving 6 bases between. The DNA for the CDR3 is TGTGCCAGCTCACCAGGGGGGAATTCACCCCTCCACTTT. It encodes CASSPGGNSPLHF.

DNA for the CDR3: TGTGCCGCGGGGAGCGGGGGCAGTTACGAGCAGTACTTC. Encoded protein: CAAGSGGSYEQYF. The chain links TRBV5-6 to TRBJ2-7, with 8 bases identical to TRBD2. This CDR3 contains 13 residues. Trimming removed 10 bases from V and 4 bases from J; junction bases left unmatched: 10. Per the germline V gene, CDR1 is SGHDT and CDR2 is YYEEEE.

The CDR3 protein is CASSPRPGGIDGYTF. In DNA, the CDR3 is TGTGCCAGTAGTCCTCGACCGGGGGGGATTGATGGCTACACCTTC. The chain recombines TRBV19 with TRBJ1-2; a weak D match, TRBD1 (5 bases). Per the germline V gene, CDR1 is LNHDA and CDR2 is SQIVND (reference sequence). Trimming cost V 5 bases and J 6 bases, with 19 bases left between them. This CDR3 has 15 residues.

This rearrangement joins TRBV6-5 to TRBJ1-2; 10 bases match TRBD1. Germline assignment: CDR1 MNHEY and CDR2 SVGAGI. V dropped 7 bases and J dropped 8; count of bases not matched to a gene: 7. This CDR3 is built from 13 residues. The CDR3 nucleotides are TGTGCCAGCACCCTCCGACAGGGGGCCGGCTACACCTTC. Translation: CASTLRQGAGYTF.

This clone was counted a single time. The V call is TRBV9, the J call TRBJ1-1; 7 nucleotides match TRBD1. V lost 0 bases and J lost 1; bases outside the gene matches: 3. Germline V gene data show CDR1 as SGDLS and CDR2 as YYNGEE. This CDR3 comprises 15 residues. The CDR3 spells CASSVAWTGNTEAFF. The CDR3 coding sequence is TGTGCCAGCAGCGTAGCTTGGACAGGGAACACTGAAGCTTTCTTT.

The rearrangement joins TRBV7-2 to TRBJ1-2; D is possibly TRBD1 (5 bases). This CDR3 region has 14 residues. Per the germline V gene, CDR1 is SGHTA and CDR2 is FQGNSA. V was trimmed by 5 bases and J by 4 bases, leaving 14 bases between them. The DNA for the CDR3 is TGTGCCAGCAGCCCAACCCGGGGGACCTATGGCTACACCTTC. Translation gives CASSPTRGTYGYTF.

The chain recombines TRBV9 with TRBJ1-2, with TRBD1 as a possible D gene (6 bases). With 4 bases removed from V and 3 bases from J, the gap between germline ends came to 22 bases. The germline V gene encodes CDR1 SGDLS and CDR2 YYNGEE. The CDR3 runs 17 residues. This chain's CDR3 is CASSQTPVGGQDYGYTF. In DNA form, the CDR3 reads TGTGCCAGCAGCCAAACACCCGTCGGGGGGCAGGACTATGGCTACACCTTC.

This chain links TRBV30 with TRBJ1-4, with a weak D call TRBD1 (6 bases). The V and J ends lost 3 bases and 6 bases respectively, with 14 bases between them. Germline CDR1 is GTSNPN and CDR2 is SVGIG (reference sequence). There are 14 residues in the CDR3. The CDR3 reads CAWSGGGGHEKLFF. The CDR3 DNA follows: TGTGCCTGGAGCGGCGGGGGGGGCCATGAAAAACTGTTTTTT.

The rearrangement joins TRBV18 to TRBJ2-7; 10 bases are shared with TRBD1. CDR1 and CDR2 (germline): KGHSH, LQKENI. V lost 3 bases to trimming and J lost 0 bases; unmatched junction nucleotides: 8. This CDR3 is built from 17 residues. The CDR3 spells CASSPARTGGGSYEQYF. CDR3 sequence (DNA): TGTGCCAGCTCACCTGCCCGGACAGGGGGAGGCTCCTACGAGCAGTACTTC.

The chain has TRBV4-1 and TRBJ2-1; 11 bases fit TRBD2. The V gene end was trimmed by 5 bases and the J gene end by 5 bases; junction bases not matched to a gene: 5. CDR3 size: 15 residues. CDR1 and CDR2 from the germline V gene are MGHRA and YSYEKL. CDR3 sequence (DNA): TGCGCCAGCAGCAGGGGACTAGCGGTTAACAATGAGCAGTTCTTC. It yields the protein CASSRGLAVNNEQFF.

Only a few counts were recorded for this clone. The DNA of the CDR3 is TGCGCCAGCAGTCTTGACAGGGAGTATGGCTACACCTTC. Its protein is CASSLDREYGYTF. The rearrangement joins TRBV10-2 to TRBJ1-2; 7 positions match TRBD1. With 5 bases clipped from V and 5 bases from J, the junction kept 5 bases outside the gene matches. The CDR3 is made up of 13 amino acids. Germline CDR1 and CDR2: WSHSY and SAAADI.

Only one count was recorded for this clone. This chain connects TRBV19 to TRBJ2-7; TRBD1 agrees at 8 bases. V was pared by 1 base and J by 1 base, with 0 bases of the junction left unmatched. The CDR3 has 14 residues. Germline V CDR1 and CDR2: LNHDA, SQIVND (reference sequence). The CDR3 region has the DNA TGTGCCAGTAGTATAGGACAGGGGTCCTACGAGCAGTACTTC. Translation gives CASSIGQGSYEQYF.

This clone was observed a handful of times. The rearrangement uses TRBV10-2 and TRBJ1-1, with unresolved D. This CDR3 region has 14 residues. V was shortened by 3 bases and J by 0 bases, with 8 bases between the two germline ends. CDR1 is WSHSY and CDR2 is SAAADI in the germline V gene. The CDR3 spells CASSDGTVNTEAFF. Here the CDR3 DNA reads TGCGCCAGCAGTGATGGCACAGTGAACACTGAAGCTTTCTTT.